Listed below are T cell receptor beta chains from one sample, sequenced in a study of blood T cell repertoires in COVID-19. Using immunoSEQ multiplex PCR, the repertoire was profiled, and TCRdb retains in-frame clones only, with some absent. The sample records some 150,000 clones, more than 75% being singletons. The specimen was peripheral blood. The receptors originated from a man in his fifties or sixties with active COVID-19. CDR3s include the opening cysteine and the closing phenylalanine or tryptophan. The D gene is left open where the match is weak. Clone size is stated in some rows and not others, as once, few, many or a class when expanded.

V gene	D gene	J gene	clone size	CDR3 protein	CDR3 DNA
TRBV6-2/TRBV6-3	NA	TRBJ1-3	NA	CASSRGGGSGNTIYF	TGTGCCAGCAGTAGGGGCGGCGGATCTGGAAACACCATATATTTT
TRBV5-1	TRBD1	TRBJ2-7	NA	CASSPGTGTYEQYF	TGCGCCAGCAGCCCAGGGACAGGCACCTACGAGCAGTACTTC
TRBV5-1	NA	TRBJ2-1	NA	CASSLLTGSYNEQFF	TGCGCCAGCAGCCTCCTGACTGGCTCCTACAATGAGCAGTTCTTC
TRBV6-2/TRBV6-3	NA	TRBJ2-7	NA	CASSYLAYEQYF	TGTGCCAGCAGTTACCTAGCCTACGAGCAGTACTTC
TRBV6-5	NA	TRBJ1-4	NA	CASARGRVTNEKLFF	TGTGCCAGCGCGAGAGGGCGCGTAACTAATGAAAAACTGTTTTTT
TRBV6-1	TRBD2	TRBJ2-3	NA	CASSAPNLAGGKDTQYF	TGTGCCAGCAGTGCCCCTAATCTAGCGGGGGGGAAAGATACGCAGTATTTT
TRBV7-7	TRBD2	TRBJ2-3	NA	CASSLATSADTQYF	TGTGCTAGCAGCTTAGCAACTAGCGCCGATACGCAGTATTTT
TRBV12-3/TRBV12-4	NA	TRBJ2-7	NA	CASSLGAGDEQYF	TGTGCCAGCAGTTTAGGAGCAGGGGACGAGCAGTACTTC
TRBV6-5	TRBD2	TRBJ2-3	NA	CAKCPERGADTQYF	TGTGCCAAGTGTCCTGAGCGGGGCGCAGATACGCAGTATTTT
TRBV11-2	TRBD2	TRBJ2-3	few	CASSLDTGGLGTQYF	TGTGCCAGCAGCTTAGATACGGGGGGGCTGGGTACGCAGTATTTT
TRBV2	TRBD2	TRBJ2-5	NA	CAGSGGAGETQYF	TGTGCCGGTAGCGGGGGGGCGGGAGAGACCCAGTACTTC
TRBV5-1	TRBD1	TRBJ1-1	NA	CASSVRQGYTEAFF	TGCGCCAGCAGCGTCCGACAGGGCTACACTGAAGCTTTCTTT